The clone carrying this T cell receptor beta chain was seen ten or more times. Antigen specificity is unknown. The entry originates in a study of CD8 T cells in ankylosing spondylitis. Study observations and caveats: Researchers report that disease-linked clones proved CD8+ and relatively rare in peripheral blood. What seemed typical of ankylosing spondylitis blood was a TCR beta motif built from about eight highly homologous variants. It was reported that disease-linked clones were significantly enriched in matched ankylosing spondylitis synovial fluid.

The V end was cut by 3 bases, the J end by 5 bases, with 17 bases between. This CDR3 spans 14 amino acids. Germline V gives CDR1 DFQATT, CDR2 SNEGSKA (reference sequence). TCRdb passed the 5' RACE reads through MiXCR, listing each CDR3 protein once. The table lists under 200,000 distinct CDR3 sequences, around a tenth of them singletons, with roughly 29% in the top ten. The sequence derives from a male donor with ankylosing spondylitis or in good health (not recorded which). J is TRBJ2-7 and V is TRBV20-1; D is unresolved. Sequenced: blood, either unsorted or a sorted T cell fraction (not recorded which). The DNA for the CDR3 is TGCAGTGCTAGGGGGATGGTGGGTGACGACGAGCAGTACTTC. Protein product: CSARGMVGDDEQYF.